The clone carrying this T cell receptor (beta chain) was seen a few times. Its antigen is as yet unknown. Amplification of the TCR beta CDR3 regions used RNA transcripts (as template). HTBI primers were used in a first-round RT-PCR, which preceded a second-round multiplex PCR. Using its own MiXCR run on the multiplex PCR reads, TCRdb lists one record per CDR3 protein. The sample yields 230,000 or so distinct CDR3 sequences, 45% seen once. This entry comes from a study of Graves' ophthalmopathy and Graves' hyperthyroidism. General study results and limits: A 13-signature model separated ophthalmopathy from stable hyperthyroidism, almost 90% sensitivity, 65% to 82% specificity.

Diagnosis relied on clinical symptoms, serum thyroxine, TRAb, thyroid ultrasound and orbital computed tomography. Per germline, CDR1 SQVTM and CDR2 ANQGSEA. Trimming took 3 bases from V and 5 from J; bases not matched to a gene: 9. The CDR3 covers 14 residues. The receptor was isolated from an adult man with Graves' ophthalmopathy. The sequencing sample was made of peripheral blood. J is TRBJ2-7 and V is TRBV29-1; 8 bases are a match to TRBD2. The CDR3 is CSVDAGTSTNEQYF. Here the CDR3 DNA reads TGCAGCGTTGACGCCGGGACTAGTACGAACGAGCAGTACTTC.